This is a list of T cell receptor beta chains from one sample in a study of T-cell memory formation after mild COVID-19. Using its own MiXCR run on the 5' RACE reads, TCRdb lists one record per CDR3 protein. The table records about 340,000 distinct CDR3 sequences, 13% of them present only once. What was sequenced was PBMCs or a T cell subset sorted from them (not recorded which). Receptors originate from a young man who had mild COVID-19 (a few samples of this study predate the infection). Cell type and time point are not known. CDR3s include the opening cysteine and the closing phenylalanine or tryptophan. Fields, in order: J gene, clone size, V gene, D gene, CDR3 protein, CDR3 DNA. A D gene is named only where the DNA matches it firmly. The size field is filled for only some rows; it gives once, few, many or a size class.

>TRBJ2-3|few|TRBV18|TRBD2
CASSPQLAGGQDTQYF
TGTGCCAGCTCACCGCAACTAGCGGGGGGGCAAGATACGCAGTATTTT
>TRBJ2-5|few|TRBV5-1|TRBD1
CASREPGGAETQYF
TGCGCCAGCAGAGAACCAGGGGGCGCTGAGACCCAGTACTTC
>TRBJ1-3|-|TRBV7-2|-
CASSLSLGSGIGNTIYF
TGTGCCAGCAGCTTATCCCTGGGGAGTGGAATCGGAAACACCATATATTTT
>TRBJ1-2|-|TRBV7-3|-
CASSRAGHYGYTF
TGTGCCAGCAGCCGAGCGGGGCACTATGGCTACACCTTC
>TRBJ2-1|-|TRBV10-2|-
CASLGARGVSNEQFF
TGCGCCAGCCTGGGGGCCAGGGGCGTAAGTAATGAGCAGTTCTTC
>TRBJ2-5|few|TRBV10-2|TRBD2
CASSEGSGGLETQYF
TGCGCCAGCAGTGAGGGTAGCGGGGGGCTCGAGACCCAGTACTTC
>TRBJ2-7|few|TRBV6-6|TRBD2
CASSYSGGRVYEQYF
TGTGCCAGCAGTTACTCCGGCGGGAGGGTCTACGAGCAGTACTTC
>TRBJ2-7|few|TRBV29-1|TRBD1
CSVGQGAGEQYF
TGCAGCGTGGGACAGGGGGCTGGTGAGCAGTACTTC
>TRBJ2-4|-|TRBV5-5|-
CASSLGGGGHWNIQYF
TGTGCCAGCAGCTTGGGTGGGGGCGGCCATTGGAACATTCAGTACTTC
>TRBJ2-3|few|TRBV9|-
CASRGGLRTDTQYF
TGTGCCAGCAGGGGGGGACTGCGCACAGATACGCAGTATTTT
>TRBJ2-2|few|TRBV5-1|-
CASSFSNGRTGELFF
TGCGCCAGCAGCTTTAGCAATGGTCGCACCGGGGAGCTGTTTTTT
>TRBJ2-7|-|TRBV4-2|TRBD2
CASSRGLAGAGSEQYF
TGTGCCAGCAGCCGGGGACTAGCGGGGGCCGGGTCCGAGCAGTACTTC
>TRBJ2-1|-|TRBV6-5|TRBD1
CASTAGTDYNEQFF
TGTGCCAGCACAGCCGGGACAGATTACAATGAGCAGTTCTTC
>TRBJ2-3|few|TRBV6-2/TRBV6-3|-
CASSGVPDSTDTQYF
TGTGCCAGCAGCGGAGTTCCTGACAGCACAGATACGCAGTATTTT
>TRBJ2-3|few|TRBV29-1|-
CSVVREFPDTQYF
TGCAGCGTTGTTCGAGAATTTCCAGATACGCAGTATTTT
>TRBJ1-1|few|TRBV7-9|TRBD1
CASGTVEAFF
TGTGCCAGCGGGACAGTTGAAGCTTTCTTT
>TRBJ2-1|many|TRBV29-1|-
CSVVSRKVVNEQFF
TGCAGCGTTGTAAGCAGGAAAGTAGTCAATGAGCAGTTCTTC
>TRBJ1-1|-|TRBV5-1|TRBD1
CASSLVGTEKAFF
TGCGCCAGCAGCTTGGTGGGGACAGAGAAGGCTTTCTTT
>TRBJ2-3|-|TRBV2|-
CARPRVGSSTDTQYF
TGTGCCAGACCACGGGTAGGGTCTAGCACAGATACGCAGTATTTT
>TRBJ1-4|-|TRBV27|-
CASSLSGQNEKLFF
TGTGCCAGCAGTTTATCGGGCCAGAATGAAAAACTGTTTTTT
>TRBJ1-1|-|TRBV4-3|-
CASSQVTVNHLFF
TGCGCCAGCAGCCAAGTGACAGTTAACCATCTTTTCTTT
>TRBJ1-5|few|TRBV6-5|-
CASSYLGSDQPQHF
TGTGCCAGCAGTTACTTGGGTTCCGATCAGCCCCAGCATTTT
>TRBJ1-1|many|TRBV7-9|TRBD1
CASSSGQGAIDTEAFF
TGTGCCAGCAGCTCAGGACAGGGGGCTATTGACACTGAAGCTTTCTTT
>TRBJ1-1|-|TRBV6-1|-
CASSERRRSTEDFF
TGTGCCAGCAGTGAACGTCGGAGGAGCACTGAAGATTTCTTT
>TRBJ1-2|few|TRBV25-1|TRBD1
CASSEGQGAVYGYTF
TGTGCCAGCAGTGAAGGCCAGGGGGCGGTCTATGGCTACACCTTC
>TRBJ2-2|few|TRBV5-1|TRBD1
CASSWGQGTTGELFF
TGCGCCAGCAGCTGGGGACAGGGTACCACCGGGGAGCTGTTTTTT
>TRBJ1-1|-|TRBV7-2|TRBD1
CASSHKTGVHTEAFF
TGTGCCAGCAGTCATAAAACAGGGGTACACACTGAAGCTTTCTTT
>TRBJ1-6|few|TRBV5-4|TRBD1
CASRSGTGWYSPLHF
TGTGCCAGCAGATCAGGGACAGGGTGGTATTCACCCCTCCACTTT
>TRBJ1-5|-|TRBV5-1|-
CASSRGPLGQGNQPQHF
TGCGCCAGCAGCCGCGGGCCTTTGGGGCAGGGCAATCAGCCCCAGCATTTT
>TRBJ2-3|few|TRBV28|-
CASSFGRGGSTDTQYF
TGTGCCAGCAGTTTCGGGCGGGGAGGTAGCACAGATACGCAGTATTTT
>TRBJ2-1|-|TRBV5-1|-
CASSLAGLPHNEQFF
TGCGCCAGCAGCTTGGCCGGCCTCCCCCACAATGAGCAGTTCTTC
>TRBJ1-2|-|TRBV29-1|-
CSVEDLGISSYGYTF
TGCAGCGTTGAAGATCTGGGGATTAGTAGCTATGGCTACACCTTC
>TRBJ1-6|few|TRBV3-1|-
CASSQDRGTYNSPLHF
TGTGCCAGCAGCCAAGATAGGGGAACCTATAATTCACCCCTCCACTTT
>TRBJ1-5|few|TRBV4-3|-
CASSQDRSEPQHF
TGCGCCAGCAGCCAAGATCGGTCCGAGCCCCAGCATTTT
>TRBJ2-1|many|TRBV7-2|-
CASSTTSLPANEQFF
TGTGCCAGCAGCACAACTAGCCTCCCCGCCAATGAGCAGTTCTTC
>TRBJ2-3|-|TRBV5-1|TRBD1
CASSLNRGSSDTQYF
TGCGCCAGCAGCTTGAACAGGGGTTCCTCAGATACGCAGTATTTT
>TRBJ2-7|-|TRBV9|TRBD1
CASSRYRDRALHEQYF
TGTGCCAGCAGCCGATACCGGGACAGGGCTCTCCACGAGCAGTACTTC
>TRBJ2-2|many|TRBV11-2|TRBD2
CASSFGGDTGELFF
TGTGCCAGCAGCTTCGGGGGGGACACCGGGGAGCTGTTTTTT
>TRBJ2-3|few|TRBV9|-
CASNNLGNTQYF
TGTGCCAGCAACAACCTGGGGAATACGCAGTATTTT
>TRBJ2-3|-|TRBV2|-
CASAAQGPDTQYF
TGTGCCAGCGCGGCCCAGGGCCCAGATACGCAGTATTTT
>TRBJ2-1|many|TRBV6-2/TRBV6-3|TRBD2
CASRKTGGPGEQFF
TGTGCCAGCAGAAAAACGGGGGGGCCGGGTGAGCAGTTCTTC
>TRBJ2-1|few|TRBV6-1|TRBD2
CASTPLAGVTYNEQFF
TGTGCCAGCACGCCCCTAGCGGGGGTGACCTACAATGAGCAGTTCTTC
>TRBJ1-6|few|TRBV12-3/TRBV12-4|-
CASSLSGSYNSPLHF
TGTGCCAGCAGTTTGTCCGGATCCTATAATTCACCCCTCCACTTT
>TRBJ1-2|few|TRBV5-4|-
CASSLVDNYGYTF
TGTGCCAGCAGCCTCGTGGATAACTATGGCTACACCTTC
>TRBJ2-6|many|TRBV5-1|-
CASSSSFGSVLTF
TGCGCCAGCAGCTCGTCCTTTGGGAGCGTCCTGACTTTC
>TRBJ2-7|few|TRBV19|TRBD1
CASMNRDRDYEQYF
TGTGCCAGTATGAACCGGGACAGGGACTACGAGCAGTACTTC
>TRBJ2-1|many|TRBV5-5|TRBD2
CASSARGVVAGTSSYNEQFF
TGTGCCAGCAGCGCCCGGGGGGTAGTAGCGGGGACCAGCTCCTACAATGAGCAGTTCTTC
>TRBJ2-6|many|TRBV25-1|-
CASSEYTGAGANVLTF
TGTGCCAGCAGTGAATATACGGGAGCTGGGGCCAACGTCCTGACTTTC
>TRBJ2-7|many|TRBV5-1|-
CASSLTGAYEQYF
TGCGCCAGCAGCTTGACGGGGGCCTACGAGCAGTACTTC
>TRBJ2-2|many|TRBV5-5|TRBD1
CAAGQGANTGELFF
TGTGCCGCGGGACAGGGGGCGAACACCGGGGAGCTGTTTTTT
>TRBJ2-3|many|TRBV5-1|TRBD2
CASSLSGASTDTQYF
TGCGCCAGCAGCTTGAGCGGGGCGAGCACAGATACGCAGTATTTT
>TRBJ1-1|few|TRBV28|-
CASSYTEAFF
TGTGCCAGCAGTTACACTGAAGCTTTCTTT
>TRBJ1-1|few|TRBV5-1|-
CASSFRPGPLNEAFF
TGCGCCAGCAGCTTTCGCCCGGGGCCCCTAAACGAAGCTTTCTTT
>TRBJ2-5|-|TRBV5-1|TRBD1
CASSWGRSQGAPETQYF
TGCGCCAGCAGCTGGGGCCGTTCACAGGGGGCCCCAGAGACCCAGTACTTC